This T cell receptor beta chain comes out of a study of regulatory T cells in long-lasting Graves disease. Study-level points and caveats: Having few samples may have compromised the accuracy. There were preferences for TRBV28, TRBJ1-2 and TRBJ2-5 in persistent disease.

Time point in this sample: newly diagnosed GD, antithyroid drugs for less than 3 months. There was RNA extracted from PBMCs, and the TCR library was made from it. At least ten counts were recorded for this clonotype. What it recognizes is unknown. Germline lookup yields CDR1 ENHRY and CDR2 SYGVKD. Trimming removed 11 bases from V and 4 bases from J, with 18 bases in between. There are 14 residues in the CDR3. TCR beta libraries were built with iRepertoire HTBI primers and Arm-PCR of CDR3 regions. TCRdb called the multiplex PCR reads again in MiXCR, with one record for every CDR3 protein. The sample includes 680,000 or so distinct CDR3 sequences, about 16% of them seen just once. These records were also assigned to another study, of T cells in Graves' hyperthyroidism and ophthalmopathy. This second study says: Among clonotypes expanded in thyroid above 0.001, most were also found in blood.

The receptor comes from a woman aged 25 to 39 with Graves disease. Material: peripheral blood mononuclear cells (PBMCs), obtained at new diagnosis, from a patient treated with antithyroid drugs. The chain has TRBV10-3 and TRBJ1-5; the D is unclear. The CDR3 nucleotides are TGTGCCGCCTCGGGCCAGCCAACGAATCAGCCCCAGCATTTT. Its protein product is CAASGQPTNQPQHF.